Following are 10 T cell receptor beta chains from one sample sequenced in a study of OX40 agonist ivuxolimab in advanced cancers. Library creation used the immunoSEQ multiplex PCR assay. In TCRdb, the immuneACCESS table is reduced to in-frame sequences with V and J assigned. These tables do not hold every clone; where another copy was compared, an unresolved V gene accounts for under half, and the others remain unexplained. The sample yields about 77,000 clones; around 86% were counted once. Together, the top ten hold around 0.7% of the sample. The sample in question was CD4+ or CD8+ T cells sorted from blood, obtained in a trial of the OX40 agonist ivuxolimab. The receptors originated from an adult with an advanced solid tumor such as melanoma, head and neck, liver or kidney cancer.

V and J are TRBV4-1 and TRBJ2-3, with TRBD1 matching 7 bases. This CDR3 has 14 residues. The V gene's germline CDR1 is MGHRA and CDR2 YSYEKL. The ends lost 6 bases at V and 7 bases at J; junction bases unmatched: 10. The CDR3 is CASRQQGSGNTQYF. In DNA form, the CDR3 reads TGCGCCAGCAGACAACAGGGGTCTGGTAATACGCAGTATTTT.

The chain links TRBV6-5 to TRBJ1-4; D remains ambiguous. There are 15 residues in the CDR3. The V end was cut by 0 bases, the J end by 5 bases, with 10 bases between. From germline, CDR1 is MNHEY and CDR2 SVGAGI. CDR3 residues: CASSYSVRLNEKLFF. The CDR3 DNA reads as TGTGCCAGCAGTTACTCTGTCAGATTAAATGAAAAACTGTTTTTT.

This clone was found a few times. V usage is TRBV11-2 and J usage is TRBJ1-1; possible D gene TRBD1, 5 bases. Trimming stripped 4 bases from V and 4 bases from J, with 13 bases between. The CDR3 sequence is 14 residues long. CDR1 and CDR2 from the germline V gene are SGHAT and FQNNGV. CDR3 DNA sequence: TGTGCCAGCAGCTCGGCCCAAAGGGGCACTGAAGCTTTCTTT. This sequence encodes CASSSAQRGTEAFF.

The rearrangement uses TRBV7-6 and TRBJ2-6; D not certain. The CDR3 covers 16 residues. Trimming cost V 0 bases and J 0 bases, with 6 bases left between them. Germline values: CDR1 SGHVS, CDR2 FNYEAQ. The CDR3 protein is CASSLASSSGANVLTF. CDR3 bases: TGTGCCAGCAGCTTAGCTAGTAGCTCTGGGGCCAACGTCCTGACTTTC.

This chain connects TRBV7-6 to TRBJ1-3; 7 bases agree with TRBD1. This CDR3 spans 15 amino acids. The ends lost 5 bases at V and 4 bases at J; junction bases unmatched: 8. Germline loops: CDR1 SGHVS, CDR2 FNYEAQ. The CDR3 coding sequence is TGTGCCAGCAGCACCCCCAGGGGGAAAGGAAACACCATATATTTT. Translated, it gives CASSTPRGKGNTIYF.

J is TRBJ1-2 and V is TRBV10-2; no firm D call. The CDR3 spans 11 residues. V lost 6 bases and J 6 bases, leaving 8 bases between the germline ends. In germline, CDR1 is WSHSY, CDR2 SAAADI. The CDR3 DNA is TGCGCCAGCAGCGGGGTGGATGGCTACACCTTC. Translation gives CASSGVDGYTF.

The chain recombines TRBV11-2 with TRBJ1-4, with TRBD1 matching 8 bases. Trimming at V came to 4 bases and at J to 3 bases, leaving 7 bases not matched to a gene. Per germline, CDR1 SGHAT and CDR2 FQNNGV. The CDR3 runs 16 residues. In DNA, the CDR3 is TGTGCCAGCAGCTATAATATACAGGGGGCTAATGAAAAACTGTTTTTT. Its translation: CASSYNIQGANEKLFF. Using reference TRBV11-2 and TRBJ1-4 for the parts outside the CDR3, the full variable domain is EAGVAQSPRYKIIEKRQSVAFWCNPISGHATLYWYQQILGQGPKLLIQFQNNGVVDDSQLPKDRFSAERLKGVDSTLKIQPAKLEDSAVYLCASSYNIQGANEKLFFGSGTQLSVL.

The CDR3 DNA follows: TGTGCCAGCAGTTCCAGTGGGGGGAGGGGGGTGCCCCAGTACTTC. Amino acid sequence: CASSSSGGRGVPQYF. J is TRBJ2-5 and V is TRBV7-2; D possibly corresponds to TRBD2 (7 bases). The CDR3 contains 15 residues. Trimming removed 6 bases from V and 9 bases from J, with 23 bases in between. CDR1 and CDR2 from the germline V gene are SGHTA and FQGNSA.

The chain joins TRBV7-2 to TRBJ1-2; no clear D. The CDR3 has 18 residues. Trimming removed 0 bases from V and 4 bases from J, with 21 bases in between. Germline lookup yields CDR1 SGHTA and CDR2 FQGNSA. The CDR3 loop reads CASSLALYPGVKSYGYTF. The CDR3 DNA is TGTGCCAGCAGCTTAGCCCTCTATCCGGGAGTAAAAAGCTATGGCTACACCTTC.

The chain combines TRBV10-3 with TRBJ2-5, with D possibly matching TRBD2 (7 bases). The J call could be wrong; TRBJ2-7 is a better fit for the DNA end. Germline CDR1 and CDR2: ENHRY and SYGVKD. This CDR3 has 13 residues. The DNA of the CDR3 is TGTGCCACCCGGGGGGCAGGGGCCTACGAGCAGTACTTC. Protein product: CATRGAGAYEQYF.